This entry features one TCR beta chain sequence. The antigen is not known. Between the trimmed V and J ends, which lost 2 bases and 6 bases, there was a span of 17 bases. Germline CDR1 reads GTSNPN; CDR2 reads SVGIG (reference sequence). This CDR3 spans 15 amino acids. These data belong to a study of CD8 T cells in Susac syndrome. Overall study context: Treatment status at blood draw for the Susac syndrome patients was therapy-naive, corticosteroids, or intravenous immunoglobulin alone.

Random hexamers were used to reverse transcribe an amount of roughly 0.5 to 1 ug RNA. Amplification of TCR beta CDR3 by immunoSEQ multiplex PCR spanned 54 Vbeta and 13 Jbeta. TCRdb re-derived calls from the immunoSEQ multiplex PCR reads in MiXCR, one entry per CDR3 protein. The sample shows 150,000 to 200,000 distinct CDR3 sequences, under 95% of them seen only once. Study-wide results and limits: Regarding the TCR sequencing and HLA analysis, the study admitted that a relatively small number of individuals were involved. In Susac syndrome, CD4+ T cell repertoires lacked any clonal expansion.

Source material: CD4+ T cells from PBMCs. This chain joins TRBV30 and TRBJ2-1; tentative D call: TRBD1 (6 bases). This TCR was recovered from a human donor with Susac syndrome. CDR3 residues: CAWSRRGTGVNEQFF. The CDR3, as DNA: TGTGCCTGGAGTCGAAGGGGGACCGGGGTCAATGAGCAGTTCTTC.